Following are 13 T cell receptor beta chains from one sample sequenced in a study of blood T cells in healthy people across ages. Next came a second PCR, run for about 7 to 12 cycles, which used a sample-barcoded 5' primer along with a J-beta primer mix. A single record per CDR3 protein comes from TCRdb applying MiXCR to the 5' RACE reads. The table lists approximately 1,700,000 distinct CDR3 sequences, approximately 40% of them singletons. The sample consisted of blood. The receptors derive from a human donor in good health.

This clonotype was seen a handful of times. The chain has TRBV7-9 and TRBJ2-2; D is unresolved. CDR3 length equals 15 residues. V was trimmed by 1 base and J by 1 base, leaving 7 bases between them. Looked up from germline, CDR1 is SEHNR and CDR2 is FQNEAQ (reference sequence). The CDR3 sequence is CASSLDQENTGELFF. The CDR3 DNA sequence: TGTGCCAGCAGCTTAGATCAGGAGAACACCGGGGAGCTGTTTTTT. The whole variable domain, filled in from reference TRBV7-9 and TRBJ2-2, reads DTGVSQNPRHKITKRGQNVTFRCDPISEHNRLYWYRQTLGQGPEFLTYFQNEAQLEKSRLLSDRFSAERPKGSFSTLEIQRTEQGDSAMYLCASSLDQENTGELFFGEGSRLTVL.

This chain links TRBV27 with TRBJ1-5, with D unclear. CDR3 length: 17 amino acids. Germline CDR1 MNHEY, CDR2 SMNVEV (reference sequence). Between the trimmed V and J ends, which lost 0 bases and 3 bases, there was a span of 15 bases. CDR3 loop: CASSLSYSATYNQPQHF. The CDR3 DNA sequence: TGTGCCAGCAGTTTATCGTACAGCGCTACCTACAATCAGCCCCAGCATTTT.

This clonotype was counted ten times or more. The V call is TRBV20-1, the J call TRBJ2-7, with 10 bases aligning to TRBD2. With V trimmed by 5 bases and J by 7 bases, 11 bases remained unmatched. Germline CDR1 DFQATT, CDR2 SNEGSKA (reference sequence). The CDR3 covers 14 residues. CDR3 nucleotide sequence: TGCAGTGCTGAGAAGAGCGGGGGGGCCTCAGAGCAGTACTTC. It translates to CSAEKSGGASEQYF.

The chain is built from TRBV6-2 or TRBV6-3 and TRBJ2-1; no firm D call. Between the trimmed V and J ends, which lost 5 bases and 2 bases, there was a span of 13 bases. This CDR3 has 15 amino acids. Germline values: CDR1 MNHEY, CDR2 SVGEGT. This chain's CDR3 is CASSLATNTYNEQFF. The DNA for the CDR3 is TGTGCCAGCAGTCTTGCTACCAACACCTACAATGAGCAGTTCTTC.

The genes are TRBV20-1 and TRBJ2-5, with D possibly matching TRBD2 (5 bases). CDR1 DFQATT and CDR2 SNEGSKA come from the germline V gene (reference sequence). The CDR3 extends over 14 amino acids. With 0 bases removed from V and 7 bases from J, the gap between germline ends came to 15 bases. Here the CDR3 DNA reads TGCAGTGCTAGAGATGAGGACTGGGGATGGACCCAGTACTTC. This codes for CSARDEDWGWTQYF.

This clonotype was seen only a few times. The CDR3 sequence: CASSEMGQGGYEQYF. The CDR3 bases are TGTGCCAGCAGTGAAATGGGACAGGGTGGGTACGAGCAGTACTTC. The chain uses TRBV2 and TRBJ2-7; TRBD1 matches 9 bases. The CDR3 consists of 15 residues. Losses at the gene ends were 2 bases for V and 4 bases for J; bases not matched to a gene: 6. Germline values: CDR1 SNHLY, CDR2 FYNNEI. Variable domain in full (rest from reference TRBV2 and TRBJ2-7): EPEVTQTPSHQVTQMGQEVILRCVPISNHLYFYWYRQILGQKVEFLVSFYNNEISEKSEIFDDQFSVERPDGSNFTLKIRSTKLEDSAMYFCASSEMGQGGYEQYFGPGTRLTVT.

This clonotype was seen a handful of times. This chain links TRBV7-2 with TRBJ2-3; D is perhaps TRBD1 (7 bases). This CDR3 is 14 amino acids long. CDR1 is SGHTA and CDR2 is FQGNSA in the germline V gene. Trimming pared 1 base from V and 8 bases from J, leaving 13 bases between. The CDR3 loop is CASSLEEGAGTQYF. CDR3 DNA: TGTGCCAGCAGCTTAGAGGAGGGGGCGGGTACGCAGTATTTT.

A word on this clonotype: At one of its ends the junction is not consistent with the germline gene, which may arise from a read error. V usage is TRBV7-2 and J usage is TRBJ2-4, with 8 bases matching TRBD1. Per germline, CDR1 SGHTA and CDR2 FQGNSA. This CDR3 region has 12 residues. CDR3: CVSSLDRERQYF. In nucleotides, the CDR3 is TGTGTCAGCAGCTTGGACAGGGAGAGACAGTACTTC.

This clonotype has at least ten counts. CDR3: CSAPSLDSGYEQYF. The DNA for the CDR3 is TGCAGTGCTCCTTCCCTAGATAGCGGCTACGAGCAGTACTTC. The chain employs TRBV20-1 and TRBJ2-7; D is perhaps TRBD2 (6 bases). The V gene lost 5 bases and the J gene lost 3 bases, with 17 bases spanning the gap. The CDR3 contains 14 residues. Germline V CDR1 and CDR2: DFQATT, SNEGSKA (reference sequence).

This rearrangement joins TRBV20-1 to TRBJ1-5; TRBD1 matches at 7 bases. This CDR3 has 17 residues. Germline CDR1 and CDR2: DFQATT and SNEGSKA (reference sequence). With V trimmed by 3 bases and J by 0 bases, 11 bases remained unmatched. The CDR3 DNA sequence: TGCAGTGCTAGTACAGGGGACCCGGGGTATAGCAATCAGCCCCAGCATTTT. It encodes CSASTGDPGYSNQPQHF.

CDR3 sequence (DNA): TGTGCCAGCAGTTCAAAGGGGCGGTGGCCTAACTATGGCTACACCTTC. Translating it yields CASSSKGRWPNYGYTF. This chain uses TRBV7-8 with TRBJ1-2; a possible D gene is TRBD1 (5 bases). The CDR3 contains 16 residues. The germline V gene has CDR1 SGHVS and CDR2 FQNEAQ. V shed 6 bases and J shed 0 bases, with 17 bases lying between them.

With respect to this clonotype: A much larger clonotype is one base distant, so this may be a read error. V usage is TRBV7-2 and J usage is TRBJ2-7, with a weak D call TRBD2 (5 bases). Trimming left V 3 bases short and J 4 bases short, with 10 bases between. Germline V CDR1 and CDR2: SGHTA, FQGNSA. CDR3 size: 13 residues. The CDR3 DNA reads as TGTGCCAGCAGCTTTACACGGGATTACGAGCAGTACTTC. It specifies CASSFTRDYEQYF.

The chain links TRBV6-5 to TRBJ2-5; 7 nucleotides agree with TRBD2. Germline CDR1 is MNHEY and CDR2 is SVGAGI. Trimming at V came to 0 bases and at J to 5 bases, leaving 6 bases not matched to a gene. The CDR3 loop spans 15 amino acids. CDR3 region: CASSYSGGGGETQYF. The DNA for the CDR3 is TGTGCCAGCAGTTACTCAGGCGGGGGAGGGGAGACCCAGTACTTC.